These 9 T cell receptor beta chains were sequenced from one sample in a study of CD8 T cells in Susac syndrome. RNA amounts of about 0.5 to 1 ug underwent reverse transcription with random hexamers. One entry per CDR3 protein, called by TCRdb with MiXCR from the immunoSEQ multiplex PCR reads. The sample records some 160,000 distinct CDR3 sequences, 85% to 95% being singletons. Source material: CD4+ T cells from PBMCs. The receptors shown here come from a human donor with Susac syndrome.

This sequence joins TRBV5-6 and TRBJ2-4, with D possibly TRBD1 on 5 matching bases. The CDR3 has 15 amino acids. The V and J ends lost 3 bases and 9 bases respectively, with 19 bases between them. Per the germline V gene, CDR1 is SGHDT and CDR2 is YYEEEE. CDR3 sequence: CASSSGHLWDVIQYF. The CDR3 DNA reads as TGTGCCAGCAGCTCTGGACACCTCTGGGATGTCATTCAGTACTTC.

The chain couples TRBV12-3 or TRBV12-4 to TRBJ2-1; D possibly corresponds to TRBD1 (6 bases). The CDR3 covers 14 residues. V lost 6 bases and J 4 bases, leaving 13 bases between the germline ends. The CDR3 DNA sequence: TGTGCCAGCAGACAGACAGGAAATTACAATGAGCAGTTCTTC. It translates to CASRQTGNYNEQFF.

The V and J genes are TRBV14 and TRBJ1-6, with D possibly TRBD1 on 5 matching bases. Germline-derived CDR1 and CDR2 are SGHDN and FVKESK. The CDR3 has 15 residues. V gave up 3 bases and J gave up 5 bases, with 11 bases separating them. The DNA for the CDR3 is TGTGCCAGCAGCCAGCCCGGGACCGATAATTCACCCCTCCACTTT. This codes for CASSQPGTDNSPLHF.

For the CDR3, the DNA is TGTGCCAGCTCACCACCGCCTGGGAACACTGAAGCTTTCTTT. It is translated as CASSPPPGNTEAFF. The chain uses TRBV18 and TRBJ1-1; D is ambiguous. The CDR3 sequence is 14 residues long. Germline V CDR1 and CDR2: KGHSH, LQKENI. The V gene lost 0 bases and the J gene lost 1 base, with 6 bases spanning the gap.

The V and J genes are TRBV4-1 and TRBJ2-5; TRBD2 matches at 10 bases. V trimming: 0 bases; J trimming: 5 bases; junction bases outside the gene matches: 12. The CDR3 has 18 amino acids. Per germline, CDR1 MGHRA and CDR2 YSYEKL. The CDR3 protein is CASSQDRIAGGSRETQYF. CDR3 DNA sequence: TGCGCCAGCAGCCAAGATAGAATAGCGGGGGGATCCCGGGAGACCCAGTACTTC.

The rearrangement joins TRBV3-1 to TRBJ2-1; TRBD2 matches 11 bases. In germline, CDR1 is LGHDT, CDR2 YNNKEL (reference sequence). After removal of 4 bases from V and 0 bases from J, the junction contained 5 bases not matched to a gene. The CDR3 has 17 residues. The CDR3: CASSPGLAESSYNEQFF. CDR3 sequence (DNA): TGTGCCAGCAGCCCGGGACTAGCGGAGAGCTCCTACAATGAGCAGTTCTTC.

This sequence joins TRBV7-2 and TRBJ2-5; D is unclear. Germline CDR1 reads SGHTA; CDR2 reads FQGNSA. The V gene lost 4 bases and the J gene lost 1 base, with 13 bases spanning the gap. The CDR3 covers 15 residues. The CDR3 sequence: CASSSFGNLQETQYF. DNA for the CDR3: TGTGCCAGCAGCTCCTTTGGGAACCTCCAAGAGACCCAGTACTTC.

This chain joins TRBV4-2 and TRBJ2-7; 8 bases fit TRBD2. This CDR3 contains 14 residues. V lost 4 bases, J lost 0 bases, and 2 bases stayed unmatched. Germline V lookup: CDR1 LGHNA, CDR2 YNFKEQ. CDR3 bases: TGTGCCAGCAGCCCGGGGGGGCCCTCCTACGAGCAGTACTTC. Its translation is CASSPGGPSYEQYF.

The V gene is TRBV29-1, the J gene TRBJ2-1; D is possibly TRBD1 (6 bases). The germline V gene has CDR1 SQVTM and CDR2 ANQGSEA. There are 14 residues in the CDR3. Trimming stripped 4 bases from V and 8 bases from J, with 18 bases between. The CDR3 sequence is CSVGDTAYIDEQFF. CDR3 DNA sequence: TGCAGCGTTGGGGACACCGCGTATATTGATGAGCAGTTCTTC.